The 6 T cell receptor beta chains in this list originate from one sample, sequenced in a study of CD8 T cells in Susac syndrome. Reverse transcription of about 0.45 to 1 ug RNA was carried out with random hexamers. TCRdb processed the immunoSEQ multiplex PCR reads anew with MiXCR; each CDR3 protein has one entry. The table lists tens of thousands of distinct CDR3 sequences, 93% of them singletons. The specimen sequenced was CD4+ T cells from PBMCs. All receptors come from a human donor with Susac syndrome.

The J gene is TRBJ2-5, the V gene TRBV20-1; TRBD1 aligns across 7 bases. This CDR3 spans 13 amino acids. V lost 5 bases to trimming and J lost 0 bases; unmatched junction nucleotides: 3. Germline-derived CDR1 and CDR2 are DFQATT and SNEGSKA (reference sequence). CDR3 in amino acids: CSAWDSDQETQYF. Written as DNA, the CDR3 is TGCAGTGCTTGGGACAGTGACCAAGAGACCCAGTACTTC.

This clonotype has only one observation. This chain joins TRBV7-2 and TRBJ1-1; 7 bases are shared with TRBD1. Germline V gives CDR1 SGHTA, CDR2 FQGNSA. The V and J ends lost 4 bases and 5 bases, in that order; junction bases with no gene match: 10. The CDR3 consists of 15 residues. The CDR3 nucleotides read TGTGCCAGCAGCTCGACAGGGAAGAGTGAAACTGAAGCTTTCTTT. As protein: CASSSTGKSETEAFF.

The gene calls are TRBV20-1 and TRBJ1-1; 7 bases are a match to TRBD1. Germline V gene sequence: CDR1 DFQATT, CDR2 SNEGSKA (reference sequence). J gave up 5 bases and V 3 bases, and 12 bases lay outside the gene matches. The CDR3 spans 15 residues. CDR3 sequence (DNA): TGCAGTGCTAGGGGGGCCAGCCCAGGGGGAACTGAAGCTTTCTTT. Its translation: CSARGASPGGTEAFF.

This sequence joins TRBV5-4 and TRBJ2-2, with D possibly being TRBD1 (6 bases). V lost 2 bases and J lost 2, with 13 bases in between. The CDR3 extends over 16 amino acids. Germline-derived CDR1 and CDR2 are SGHNT and YYREEE (reference sequence). CDR3 residues: CASSFGQTTNTGELFF. CDR3 bases: TGTGCCAGCAGCTTTGGACAGACAACTAACACCGGGGAGCTGTTTTTT.

The rearrangement links TRBV30 to TRBJ1-1; 11 positions match TRBD1. Germline CDR1 GTSNPN, CDR2 SVGIG (reference sequence). Losses at the gene ends were 5 bases for V and 10 bases for J; bases not matched to a gene: 9. The CDR3 runs 13 residues. DNA of the CDR3: TGTGCCTGGCTTTTAGGACAGGGGGCCGCAGCTTTCTTT. The encoded protein is CAWLLGQGAAAFF.

The chain couples TRBV20-1 to TRBJ2-7; 8 bases match TRBD1. The CDR3 spans 12 residues. The J segment lost 2 bases and the V segment lost 8 bases, leaving 5 bases of the junction unmatched. Germline V CDR1 and CDR2: DFQATT, SNEGSKA (reference sequence). The CDR3 loop is CSPTGVTYEQYF. The CDR3 coding sequence is TGCAGTCCGACAGGGGTTACCTACGAGCAGTACTTC.